A selection of T cell receptor beta chains follows, all from one sample in a study of blood T cell repertoires in COVID-19. Libraries were prepared by immunoSEQ multiplex PCR; TCRdb keeps only in-frame clonotypes and omits some of them. The sample shows about 160,000 clones, 80% to 85% of them seen only once. The sequenced material came from PBMCs or T cells enriched from blood (not recorded which). The receptors shown here come from a woman aged 45-59 years who had recovered from COVID-19. Both conserved end residues are part of each CDR3. The D gene is left open where the match is weak. The size of a clone is reported for some rows only, either as once, few or many, or as a class for expanded clones.

CDR3nt | CDR3aa | abundance | v_gene | d_gene | j_gene
TGTGCCAGCAGCTTTGGCAGGGACACCGGGGAGCTGTTTTTT | CASSFGRDTGELFF | . | TRBV5-6 | . | TRBJ2-2
TGTGCCAGTCAGGGCTGGACTGAAGCTTTCTTT | CASQGWTEAFF | once | TRBV19 | . | TRBJ1-1
TGTGCCAGCAGTTACTCTAGGGACAGGGACTACGAGCAGTACTTC | CASSYSRDRDYEQYF | . | TRBV6-2/TRBV6-3 | TRBD1 | TRBJ2-7
TGTGCCAGTAGTGCAGGACTAGCGGGAGAGCAGTACTTC | CASSAGLAGEQYF | . | TRBV19 | TRBD2 | TRBJ2-7
TGTGCCAGCGATTGCGGGCCTGCGGGGGGATGTGGCTACACCTTC | CASDCGPAGGCGYTF | . | TRBV6-5 | . | TRBJ1-2
TGTGCCAGCAGCCTAATGGGACTAGGAGAGACCCAGTACTTC | CASSLMGLGETQYF | . | TRBV7-2 | TRBD2 | TRBJ2-5
TGTGCCAGCAGCCGTCGAGGGCCTGGGGGCTACACCTTC | CASSRRGPGGYTF | . | TRBV3-1/TRBV3-2 | . | TRBJ1-2
TGCAGTGTACGACAGGGGTTCTTC | CSVRQGFF | . | TRBV20-1 | TRBD1 | TRBJ1-2
TGTGCCAGCAGCTTCGGCGGGCCAGATACGCAGTATTTT | CASSFGGPDTQYF | . | TRBV7-9 | . | TRBJ2-3
TGTGCCAGTAGTCCCCTCGGGGTCGGGATTGCCATATATTTT | CASSPLGVGIAIYF | . | TRBV19 | . | TRBJ1-3
TGCGCCAGCAGCCATCGGGTTAACTATGGCTACACCTTC | CASSHRVNYGYTF | . | TRBV4-3 | . | TRBJ1-2
TGTGCCAGCAGCTTAGTAGGGGGACAGATCTCCAATTCACCCCTCCACTTT | CASSLVGGQISNSPLHF | . | TRBV7-2 | TRBD1 | TRBJ1-6
TGTGCCAGCAGCTTATTCCAGAACTATGGCTACACCTTC | CASSLFQNYGYTF | . | TRBV7-2 | . | TRBJ1-2
TGCAGCGTCGGACTCCTAGATGGAGAGACCCAGTACTTC | CSVGLLDGETQYF | . | TRBV29-1 | . | TRBJ2-5
TGCGCCAGCAGCCAATTATTTAATGAAAAACTGTTTTTT | CASSQLFNEKLFF | once | TRBV4-3 | . | TRBJ1-4
TGTGCCAGCAGCTTCGACAGGGATTATGGCTACACCTTC | CASSFDRDYGYTF | . | TRBV7-3 | TRBD1 | TRBJ1-2
TGTGCCAGCAGTTTTAGTTATGGCTACACCTTC | CASSFSYGYTF | . | TRBV12-3/TRBV12-4 | . | TRBJ1-2
TGTGCCAGCAGCCCCACGGACAGGGCGGTAACTGAAGCTTTCTTT | CASSPTDRAVTEAFF | . | TRBV5-6 | TRBD1 | TRBJ1-1
TGTGCCAGCAGCCTGGTAGGTCCCGGGACAGAGCAGTACTTC | CASSLVGPGTEQYF | . | TRBV5-6 | . | TRBJ2-7
TGTGCCAGTAGGACCGGGACAGCCTCAAGCTACACCTTC | CASRTGTASSYTF | . | TRBV19 | TRBD1 | TRBJ1-2
TGTGCCACCATGACAGATAGCAATCAGCCCCAGCATTTT | CATMTDSNQPQHF | . | TRBV2 | . | TRBJ1-5
TGTGCCAGCAGCTCCACCGGGACAGGGGGCGGTGGCTACACCTTC | CASSSTGTGGGGYTF | . | TRBV11-2 | TRBD1 | TRBJ1-2
TGCGCCAGCAGTCAATCTAGTCGAGAGACCGGGGAGCTGTTTTTT | CASSQSSRETGELFF | . | TRBV23-1 | . | TRBJ2-2
TGTGCCAGCAGTTTAGCCGCGCGCGTTAGGGGGTACAATGAGCAGTTCTTC | CASSLAARVRGYNEQFF | . | TRBV27 | . | TRBJ2-1